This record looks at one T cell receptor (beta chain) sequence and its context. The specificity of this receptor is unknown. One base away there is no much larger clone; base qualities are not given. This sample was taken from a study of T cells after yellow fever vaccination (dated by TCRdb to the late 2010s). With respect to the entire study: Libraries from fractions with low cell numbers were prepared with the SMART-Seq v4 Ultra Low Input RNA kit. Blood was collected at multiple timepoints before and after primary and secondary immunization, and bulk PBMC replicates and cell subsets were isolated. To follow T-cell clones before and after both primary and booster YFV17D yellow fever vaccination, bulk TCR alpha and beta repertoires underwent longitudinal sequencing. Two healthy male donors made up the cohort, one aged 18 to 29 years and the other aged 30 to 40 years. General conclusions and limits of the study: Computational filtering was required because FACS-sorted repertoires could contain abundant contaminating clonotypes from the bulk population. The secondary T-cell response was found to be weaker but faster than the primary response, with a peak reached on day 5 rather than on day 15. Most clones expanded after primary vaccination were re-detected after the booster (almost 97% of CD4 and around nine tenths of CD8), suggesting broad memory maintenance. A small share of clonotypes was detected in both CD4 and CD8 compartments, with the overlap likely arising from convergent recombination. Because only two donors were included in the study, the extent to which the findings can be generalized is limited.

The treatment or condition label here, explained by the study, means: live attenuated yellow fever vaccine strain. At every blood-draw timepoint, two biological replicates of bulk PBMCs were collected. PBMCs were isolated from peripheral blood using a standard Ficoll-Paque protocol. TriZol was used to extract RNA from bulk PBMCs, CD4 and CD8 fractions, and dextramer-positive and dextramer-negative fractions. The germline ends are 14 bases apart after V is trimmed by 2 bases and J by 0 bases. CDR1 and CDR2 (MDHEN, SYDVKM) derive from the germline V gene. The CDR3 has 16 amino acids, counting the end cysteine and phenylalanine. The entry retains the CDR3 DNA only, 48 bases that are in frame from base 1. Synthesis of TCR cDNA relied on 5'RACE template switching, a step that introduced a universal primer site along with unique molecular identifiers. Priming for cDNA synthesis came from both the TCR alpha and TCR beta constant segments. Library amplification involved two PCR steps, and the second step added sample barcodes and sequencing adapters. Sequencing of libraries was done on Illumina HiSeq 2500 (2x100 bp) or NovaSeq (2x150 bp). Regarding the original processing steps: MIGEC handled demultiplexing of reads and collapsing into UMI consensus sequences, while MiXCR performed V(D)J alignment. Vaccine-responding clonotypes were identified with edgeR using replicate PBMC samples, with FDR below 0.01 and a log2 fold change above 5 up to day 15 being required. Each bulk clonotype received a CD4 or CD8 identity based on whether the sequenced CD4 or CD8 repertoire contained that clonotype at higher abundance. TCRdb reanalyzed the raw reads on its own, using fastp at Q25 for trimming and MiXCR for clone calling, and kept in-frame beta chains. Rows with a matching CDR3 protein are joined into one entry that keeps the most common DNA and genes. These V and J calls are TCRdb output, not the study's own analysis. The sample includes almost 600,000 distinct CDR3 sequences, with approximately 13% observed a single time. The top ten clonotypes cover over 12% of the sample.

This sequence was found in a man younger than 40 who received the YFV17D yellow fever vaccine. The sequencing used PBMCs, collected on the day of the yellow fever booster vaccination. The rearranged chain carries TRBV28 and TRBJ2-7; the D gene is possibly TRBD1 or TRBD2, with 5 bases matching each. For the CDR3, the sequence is CASSLVGDPSSYEQYF. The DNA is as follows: TGTGCCAGCAGTTTAGTAGGGGACCCGAGCTCCTACGAGCAGTACTTC.